The sequence of this T cell receptor beta chain was determined in a study of T cell repertoires in cytomegalovirus infection. Looking at the study overall: Both a matching HLA type and CMV infection were indicated by public TCR beta signatures.

This clonotype occurred a few times. Each CDR3 protein gets one entry after TCRdb re-called the reads with MiXCR. The sample records 60,000 to 75,000 distinct CDR3 sequences, about 4.2% being singletons. The sample taken for sequencing was PBMCs. The sequence came from a human donor in good health (CMV status not recorded). Some clones in this sample may be carry-over from other donors' samples.

The DNA for the CDR3 is TGTGCCAGCAGTTACGGGACTAGTTTCTACGAGCAGTACTTC. It specifies CASSYGTSFYEQYF. This chain connects TRBV6-2 or TRBV6-3 to TRBJ2-7; 8 nucleotides match TRBD2. The CDR3 consists of 14 residues. V lost 2 bases and J lost 3; bases outside the gene matches: 3. The germline gives CDR1 MNHEY, CDR2 SVGEGT.